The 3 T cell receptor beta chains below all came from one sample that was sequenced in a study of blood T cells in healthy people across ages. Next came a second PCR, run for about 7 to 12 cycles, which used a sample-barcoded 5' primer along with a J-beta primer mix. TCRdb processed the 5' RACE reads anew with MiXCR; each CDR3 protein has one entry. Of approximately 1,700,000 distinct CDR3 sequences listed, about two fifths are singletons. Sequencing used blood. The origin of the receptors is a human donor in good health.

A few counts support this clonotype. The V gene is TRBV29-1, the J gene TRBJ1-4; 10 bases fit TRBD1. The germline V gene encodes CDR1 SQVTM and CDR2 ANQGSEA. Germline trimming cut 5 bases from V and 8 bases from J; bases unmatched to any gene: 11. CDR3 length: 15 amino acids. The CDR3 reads CSVLSWDRGGEKLFF. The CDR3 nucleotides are TGCAGCGTTTTGTCCTGGGACAGGGGAGGAGAAAAACTGTTTTTT.

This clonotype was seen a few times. The CDR3 protein is CASSPSLAGEPYEQYF. CDR3 DNA sequence: TGCGCCAGCAGCCCCTCTCTAGCAGGTGAACCCTACGAGCAGTACTTC. The rearrangement links TRBV5-1 to TRBJ2-7; D possibly corresponds to TRBD2 (5 bases). From germline, CDR1 is SGHRS and CDR2 YFSETQ. V lost 4 bases and J lost 2, with 19 bases in between. CDR3 length equals 16 residues.

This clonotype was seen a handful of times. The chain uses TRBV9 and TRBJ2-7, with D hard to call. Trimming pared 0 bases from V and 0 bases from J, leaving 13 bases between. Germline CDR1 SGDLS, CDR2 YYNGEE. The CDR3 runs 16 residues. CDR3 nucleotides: TGTGCCAGCAGCGTAGGTAGGGATACAAGCTCCTACGAGCAGTACTTC. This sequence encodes CASSVGRDTSSYEQYF.